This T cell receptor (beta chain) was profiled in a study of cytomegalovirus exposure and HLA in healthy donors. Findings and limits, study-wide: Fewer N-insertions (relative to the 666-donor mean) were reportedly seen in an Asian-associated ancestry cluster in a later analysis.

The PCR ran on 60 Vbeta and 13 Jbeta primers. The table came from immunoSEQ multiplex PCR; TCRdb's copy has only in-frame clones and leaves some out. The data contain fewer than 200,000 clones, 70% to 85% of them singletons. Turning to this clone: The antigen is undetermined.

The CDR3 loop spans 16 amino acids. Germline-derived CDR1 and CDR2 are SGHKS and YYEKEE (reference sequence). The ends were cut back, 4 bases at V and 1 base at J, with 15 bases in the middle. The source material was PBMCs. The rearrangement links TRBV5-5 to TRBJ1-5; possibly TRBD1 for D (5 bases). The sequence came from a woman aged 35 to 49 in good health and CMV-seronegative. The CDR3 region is CASSPGVGGSNQPQHF. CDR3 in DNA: TGTGCCAGCAGCCCGGGGGTGGGGGGGAGCAATCAGCCCCAGCATTTT.